A single T cell receptor (beta chain) is shown here with its context. The antigen is not known. Described time point: baseline pretreatment blood. The treatment denotes: 15 Gy SBRT to primary tumor, nephrectomy 4 weeks later. Serial blood draws occurred at baseline and 2 and 4 weeks post-SBRT. Clear cell pathology was present in this patient's renal cell carcinoma. The sample comes from a study of radiation and T cells in renal cell carcinoma. Some clones are missing from TCRdb's copy, which holds only in-frame ones; the method was immunoSEQ multiplex PCR. The sample lists 130,000 or so clones, about 88% occurring once. V was clipped by 7 bases and J by 5 bases, with 20 bases between them. The germline V gene encodes CDR1 SGHTA and CDR2 FQGNSA. This CDR3 is 15 amino acids long. Regarding the study as a whole: Top tumor clonotypes rose in blood 2 weeks post-radiation, then contracted.

This rearrangement joins TRBV7-2 to TRBJ2-5; a possible D gene is TRBD2 (6 bases). This TCR came from a woman aged 45-65 years with renal cell carcinoma. This specimen consisted of blood, obtained from a patient whose treatment included radiotherapy and nephrectomy. This CDR3 is CASKTPLGGRETQYF. The CDR3 nucleotides read TGTGCCAGCAAAACCCCCCTGGGGGGACGGGAGACCCAGTACTTC.